One and the same sample provided the 21 T cell receptor beta chains below, sequenced in a study of radiotherapy plus CTLA-4 blockade in lung cancer. Sequencing was performed with immunoSEQ multiplex PCR; in TCRdb, only in-frame clones are kept and a portion is missing. The repertoire holds about 120,000 clones, with 65% to 85% as singletons. Sample: peripheral blood, taken from a patient treated with radiotherapy plus ipilimumab. These TCRs come from a human donor with non-small cell lung cancer who had a partial response to radiotherapy plus ipilimumab.

This rearrangement joins TRBV2 to TRBJ2-7; TRBD1 aligns across 10 bases. V gave up 3 bases and J gave up 4 bases; unmatched junction bases: 3. The CDR3 runs 14 residues. Looked up from germline, CDR1 is SNHLY and CDR2 is FYNNEI. Here the CDR3 reads CASSEADRGYEQYF. The DNA for the CDR3 is TGTGCCAGCAGTGAGGCGGACAGGGGGTACGAGCAGTACTTC. Looking up the rest from reference TRBV2 and TRBJ2-7 gives the full variable domain: EPEVTQTPSHQVTQMGQEVILRCVPISNHLYFYWYRQILGQKVEFLVSFYNNEISEKSEIFDDQFSVERPDGSNFTLKIRSTKLEDSAMYFCASSEADRGYEQYFGPGTRLTVT.

The chain recombines TRBV6-5 with TRBJ2-3; the D gene is possibly TRBD1 (6 bases). There are 16 residues in the CDR3. V was clipped by 4 bases and J by 1 base, with 15 bases between them. Germline CDR1 and CDR2: MNHEY and SVGAGI. CDR3 region: CASSSTQGQRTDTQYF. The CDR3 DNA reads as TGTGCCAGCAGTTCTACGCAAGGACAGCGCACAGATACGCAGTATTTT.

The chain joins TRBV13 to TRBJ1-4; D gene unclear. Looked up from germline, CDR1 is PRHDT and CDR2 is FYEKMQ (reference sequence). This CDR3 has 15 residues. Trimming cost V 4 bases and J 3 bases, with 12 bases left between them. This CDR3 reads CASSSYGPSNEKLFF. The CDR3 DNA reads TGTGCCAGCAGCTCATATGGGCCCTCTAATGAAAAACTGTTTTTT. The variable domain in full, completed from reference TRBV13 and TRBJ1-4, reads AAGVIQSPRHLIKEKRETATLKCYPIPRHDTVYWYQQGPGQDPQFLISFYEKMQSDKGSIPDRFSAQQFSDYHSELNMSSLELGDSALYFCASSSYGPSNEKLFFGSGTQLSVL.

This clone has only a few counts. The chain joins TRBV5-6 to TRBJ1-3, with D possibly being TRBD1 (5 bases). This CDR3 has 14 residues. V gave up 4 bases and J gave up 1 base, with 9 bases separating them. Germline lookup yields CDR1 SGHDT and CDR2 YYEEEE. The CDR3 reads CASSRQYSGNTIYF. DNA for the CDR3: TGTGCCAGCAGCCGACAGTATTCTGGAAACACCATATATTTT.

This CDR3 reads CASSRPATNEKLFF. The CDR3 DNA reads as TGTGCCAGCAGCCGTCCCGCAACTAATGAAAAACTGTTTTTT. The chain links TRBV7-2 to TRBJ1-4; D is uncertain. CDR1 and CDR2 from the germline V gene are SGHTA and FQGNSA. The CDR3 sequence is 14 residues long. V was shortened by 5 bases and J by 0 bases, with 7 bases between the two germline ends.

This clone was found once. This chain connects TRBV7-2 to TRBJ2-7; the D is unclear. CDR1 and CDR2 (germline): SGHTA, FQGNSA. Trimming took 6 bases from V and 1 from J, leaving 7 bases between them. The CDR3 length is 12 residues. The CDR3 nucleotides are TGTGCCAGCAGGGCCGGGTCCTACGAGCAGTACTTC. It codes for CASRAGSYEQYF.

This chain links TRBV5-6 with TRBJ1-4; D call uncertain. Germline loops: CDR1 SGHDT, CDR2 YYEEEE. Trimming removed 4 bases from V and 3 bases from J, with 10 bases in between. The CDR3 runs 14 residues. The CDR3 region is CASSLAASNEKLFF. CDR3 coding DNA: TGTGCCAGCAGCCTTGCGGCATCTAATGAAAAACTGTTTTTT.

The rearrangement uses TRBV6-1 and TRBJ2-5; 8 nucleotides match TRBD1. The germline V gene has CDR1 MNHNS and CDR2 SASEGT. V shed 1 base and J 7 bases; nucleotides not matched to a gene: 11. The CDR3 is 16 residues long. The CDR3 region has the DNA TGTGCCAGCAGTGAAGGGCGGCAGGGGGCATTGGGGACCCAGTACTTC. Protein sequence: CASSEGRQGALGTQYF.

The CDR3 spells CASSSGRSEQYF. CDR3 bases: TGCGCCAGCAGTAGCGGGAGATCCGAGCAGTACTTC. The chain is built from TRBV5-1 and TRBJ2-7; 9 bases match TRBD2. The CDR3 length is 12 residues. Germline V gives CDR1 SGHRS, CDR2 YFSETQ. J gave up 6 bases and V 5 bases, and 3 bases lay outside the gene matches. The full variable domain, completed using reference TRBV5-1 and TRBJ2-7, is KAGVTQTPRYLIKTRGQQVTLSCSPISGHRSVSWYQQTPGQGLQFLFEYFSETQRNKGNFPGRFSGRQFSNSRSEMNVSTLELGDSALYLCASSSGRSEQYFGPGTRLTVT.

The chain uses TRBV7-2 and TRBJ2-7; TRBD2 aligns across 8 bases. The CDR3 runs 15 residues. The germline CDR1 and CDR2 sequences are SGHTA and FQGNSA. Trimming cost V 2 bases and J 4 bases; bases outside gene matches: 7. CDR3 bases: TGTGCCAGCAGCTTAATGGCGGGAGGCGGGTACGAGCAGTACGTC. This sequence encodes CASSLMAGGGYEQYV.

V and J are TRBV11-1 and TRBJ2-5, with TRBD1 identical over 8 bases. This CDR3 comprises 15 residues. Per germline, CDR1 SGHAT and CDR2 FQDESV (reference sequence). After removal of 5 bases from V and 6 bases from J, the junction contained 11 bases not matched to a gene. For the CDR3, the DNA is TGTGCCAGCAGCCCGGATGGTCAGGGGGCACAGACCCAGTACTTC. It is translated as CASSPDGQGAQTQYF.

The J gene is TRBJ1-5, the V gene TRBV10-3; D is ambiguous. The germline V gene encodes CDR1 ENHRY and CDR2 SYGVKD. The CDR3 is made up of 13 amino acids. Trimming removed 10 bases at V and 1 base at J, with 11 bases between. CDR3 DNA sequence: TGTGCCACCAGCCGCGAAAGCAATCAGCCCCAGCATTTT. Protein: CATSRESNQPQHF.

The chain recombines TRBV18 with TRBJ2-6, with 7 positions matching TRBD1. With 3 bases clipped from V and 2 bases from J, the junction kept 4 bases outside the gene matches. Germline V CDR1 and CDR2: KGHSH, LQKENI. The CDR3 is 16 amino acids. For the CDR3, the DNA is TGTGCCAGCTCACCCCCGACAGGGCCTGGGGCCAACGTCCTGACTTTC. It is translated as CASSPPTGPGANVLTF.

The rearrangement joins TRBV19 to TRBJ1-5; perhaps TRBD1 as D (5 bases). V lost 6 bases and J 0 bases, leaving 15 bases between the germline ends. The CDR3 has 16 residues. Germline CDR1 is LNHDA and CDR2 is SQIVND (reference sequence). The CDR3 nucleotides are TGTGCCAGTAGGGGGGGACGGGAATTTAGCAATCAGCCCCAGCATTTT. Protein sequence: CASRGGREFSNQPQHF.

The rearrangement uses TRBV5-1 and TRBJ1-1; 7 nucleotides agree with TRBD1. V dropped 3 bases and J dropped 11; count of bases not matched to a gene: 10. CDR3 size: 13 residues. Germline CDR1 reads SGHRS; CDR2 reads YFSETQ. This chain's CDR3 is CASSSTNDREAFF. Here the CDR3 DNA reads TGCGCCAGCAGCTCGACAAATGACAGGGAGGCTTTCTTT.

The chain joins TRBV28 to TRBJ2-7; D may be TRBD2 (6 bases). CDR1 and CDR2 from the germline V gene are MDHEN and SYDVKM. This CDR3 is 16 amino acids long. The V and J ends lost 3 bases and 2 bases respectively, with 17 bases between them. CDR3 loop: CASSLGGGPRTYEQYF. Written as DNA, the CDR3 is TGTGCCAGCAGTTTGGGGGGAGGCCCAAGGACCTACGAGCAGTACTTC.

This chain uses TRBV27 with TRBJ2-7, with D possibly being TRBD2 (5 bases). The CDR3 sequence is 12 residues long. CDR1 is MNHEY, CDR2 SMNVEV, per germline (reference sequence). Trimming shortened V by 4 bases and J by 7 bases, and 11 bases separated the two germline ends. In DNA, the CDR3 is TGTGCCAGCAGTTCGCGGGCCACTGAGCAGTACTTC. This encodes CASSSRATEQYF.

DNA for the CDR3: TGTGCCAGCAGCCCAGGACTAGCGGGAGCGGGGCCTTCCTACAATGAGCAGTTCTTC. It yields the protein CASSPGLAGAGPSYNEQFF. The chain uses TRBV7-9 and TRBJ2-1; 13 bases line up with TRBD2. Germline CDR1 is SEHNR and CDR2 is FQNEAQ (reference sequence). J was trimmed by 1 base and V by 5 bases; bases with no gene match: 11. The CDR3 length is 19 residues.

This clone came up once. The chain is built from TRBV11-2 and TRBJ2-3; a possible D gene is TRBD2 (7 bases). Germline CDR1 SGHAT, CDR2 FQNNGV. Trimming removed 4 bases from V and 0 bases from J, with 14 bases in between. CDR3 length: 16 amino acids. This CDR3 reads CASSSGGGGSTDTQYF. The DNA of the CDR3 is TGTGCCAGCAGCTCGGGAGGCGGGGGCAGCACAGATACGCAGTATTTT.

Written as DNA, the CDR3 is TGCGCCAGCAGACTTAGGACTAGCGGGTACACAGATACGCAGTATTTT. Translated, it gives CASRLRTSGYTDTQYF. The chain combines TRBV5-1 with TRBJ2-3; 11 bases match TRBD2. The CDR3 runs to 16 residues. Losses at the gene ends were 5 bases for V and 2 bases for J; bases not matched to a gene: 7. The germline gives CDR1 SGHRS, CDR2 YFSETQ.

V is TRBV28 and J is TRBJ2-5, with D possibly being TRBD1 (6 bases). CDR1 and CDR2 (germline): MDHEN, SYDVKM. Deletions cut 5 bases from V and 2 bases from J, with 15 bases between. The CDR3 contains 15 residues. CDR3 coding DNA: TGTGCCAGCAGTCCACCCAGGGGCCCGCAAGAGACCCAGTACTTC. This encodes CASSPPRGPQETQYF.